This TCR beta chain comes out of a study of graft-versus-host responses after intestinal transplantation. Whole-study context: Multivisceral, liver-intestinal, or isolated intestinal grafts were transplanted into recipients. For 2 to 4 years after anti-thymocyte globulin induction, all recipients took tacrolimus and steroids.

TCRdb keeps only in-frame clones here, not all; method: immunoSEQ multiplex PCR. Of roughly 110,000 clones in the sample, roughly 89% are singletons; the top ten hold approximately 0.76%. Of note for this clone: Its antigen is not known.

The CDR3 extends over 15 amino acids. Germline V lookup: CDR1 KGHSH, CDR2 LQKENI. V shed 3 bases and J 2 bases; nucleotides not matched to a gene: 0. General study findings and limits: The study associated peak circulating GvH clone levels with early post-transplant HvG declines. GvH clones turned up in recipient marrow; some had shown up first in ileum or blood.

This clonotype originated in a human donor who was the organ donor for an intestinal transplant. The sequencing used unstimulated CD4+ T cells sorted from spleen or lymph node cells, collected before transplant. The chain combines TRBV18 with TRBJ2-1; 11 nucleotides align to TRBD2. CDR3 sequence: CASSPGLAAYNEQFF. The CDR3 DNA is TGTGCCAGCTCACCGGGACTAGCGGCCTACAATGAGCAGTTCTTC.